This T cell receptor (beta chain) was sequenced in a study of regulatory T cells in long-lasting Graves disease. Overall study: Disease was considered persistent Graves' disease after over 5 years of antithyroid drugs (with positive TSH receptor antibodies).

Building of the TCR beta libraries involved iRepertoire HTBI primers and Arm-PCR of CDR3 regions. Study processing details: Samples collectively showed 60 to 75 TRBV and more than 12 TRBJ segments. TCRdb re-derived calls from the multiplex PCR reads in MiXCR, one entry per CDR3 protein. TCRdb, not the authors, supplied the V and J calls. This table holds 400,000 to 500,000 distinct CDR3 sequences, around a fifth found once. Study-level findings and limits: Persistent disease samples used TRBV28, TRBJ1-2 and TRBJ2-5 preferentially.

Trimming pared 6 bases from V and 7 bases from J, leaving 18 bases between. From germline, CDR1 is LNHDA and CDR2 SQIVND (reference sequence). The length of the CDR3 is 15 residues. Notes on this clonotype: No antigen is known for it.

Time point indicated: persistent/refractory GD, antithyroid drugs over 5 years with positive TRAb. Making the TCR library involved RNA that had been extracted from PBMCs. The chain couples TRBV19 to TRBJ2-2; maybe TRBD1 (6 bases). The sample in question was peripheral blood mononuclear cells (PBMCs), obtained when the disease was refractory, from a patient treated with antithyroid drugs. This TCR came from a female donor with Graves disease. In nucleotides, the CDR3 is TGTGCCAGTAGACCACGGACAGAACCGGACGGGGAGCTGTTTTTT. Its translation is CASRPRTEPDGELFF.